One sample yielded the 21 T cell receptor beta chains listed below, sequenced in a study of beta chain features in type 1 diabetes. These receptors have no identified antigens. Study-level results: Researchers report that Type 1 diabetes patients had moderately but significantly shorter TCRB CDR3s across all four CD4+ subsets.

Expressed TCRB transcripts were sequenced after all isolated RNA was converted to cDNA. Using immunoSEQ multiplex PCR, the repertoire was profiled, and TCRdb retains in-frame clones only, with some absent. The sample includes 150,000 to 200,000 clones, 9% to 10% of them seen just once. The sequencing sample was made of central memory CD4+ T cells from blood. These receptors were collected from a young woman with type 1 diabetes.

As concerns this clone: The same CDR3 also results from other DNA sequences found in this sample. The chain combines TRBV29-1 with TRBJ2-5; 12 nucleotides match TRBD1. Germline V lookup: CDR1 SQVTM, CDR2 ANQGSEA. Trimming at V came to 4 bases and at J to 5 bases, leaving 5 bases not matched to a gene. This CDR3 is 14 amino acids long. The CDR3 sequence is CSVGGTGGAETQYF. The CDR3, as DNA: TGCAGCGTTGGAGGGACAGGGGGCGCGGAGACCCAGTACTTC.

The V call is TRBV7-3, the J call TRBJ2-3; the match to TRBD2 covers 7 bases. With V trimmed by 1 base and J by 2 bases, 6 bases remained unmatched. CDR3 length: 16 amino acids. Germline V gene lookup returns CDR1 SGHTA and CDR2 FQGTGA. The CDR3 DNA reads TGTGCCAGCAGCTTAATACCTAGCGGTTACACAGATACGCAGTATTTT. Protein product: CASSLIPSGYTDTQYF.

This clone was seen a handful of times. V is TRBV7-8 and J is TRBJ2-1, with TRBD2 matching 7 bases. This CDR3 has 17 amino acids. Germline CDR1 is SGHVS and CDR2 is FQNEAQ. Trimming removed 5 bases from V and 0 bases from J; junction bases left unmatched: 10. The CDR3 DNA sequence: TGTGCCAGCAGCCTTCAGGGAGGGCCCGGCTCCTACAATGAGCAGTTCTTC. Its translation: CASSLQGGPGSYNEQFF.

The gene calls are TRBV10-3 and TRBJ2-6, with 10 bases matching TRBD1. The CDR3 has 18 amino acids. The germline gives CDR1 ENHRY, CDR2 SYGVKD. J was trimmed by 1 base and V by 4 bases; bases with no gene match: 7. The CDR3 sequence is CAISGRGTGASGANVLTF. The CDR3 DNA reads TGTGCCATCAGTGGAAGGGGGACAGGGGCTTCTGGGGCCAACGTCCTGACTTTC.

This clone appeared a few times. This chain joins TRBV5-4 and TRBJ2-7; 9 positions agree with TRBD2. This CDR3 region has 16 residues. Germline CDR1 is SGHNT and CDR2 is YYREEE (reference sequence). Unmatched junction bases numbered 9, after V lost 3 bases and J lost 2 bases. The CDR3: CASSSPSTSGTYEQYF. DNA for the CDR3: TGTGCCAGCAGCTCCCCATCGACTAGCGGAACCTACGAGCAGTACTTC. The whole variable domain, remainder taken from reference TRBV5-4 and TRBJ2-7, is ETGVTQSPTHLIKTRGQQVTLRCSSQSGHNTVSWYQQALGQGPQFIFQYYREEENGRGNFPPRFSGLQFPNYSSELNVNALELDDSALYLCASSSPSTSGTYEQYFGPGTRLTVT.

The table lists this clone with many counts. The chain recombines TRBV6-6 with TRBJ2-7; weak D call: TRBD1 (6 bases). Trimming took off 6 bases at V and 6 bases at J, with 15 bases between the two ends. Germline assignment: CDR1 MNHNY and CDR2 SVGAGI (reference sequence). CDR3 size: 13 residues. CDR3 in DNA: TGTGCCAGCAGCACCGGGACATTAGTCGAGCAGTACTTC. It codes for CASSTGTLVEQYF.

This clone has more than one count but fewer than ten. V gene TRBV7-9 combines with J gene TRBJ2-1, with TRBD2 as a possible D gene (6 bases). The CDR3 loop spans 15 amino acids. Germline CDR1 reads SEHNR; CDR2 reads FQNEAQ (reference sequence). Between the trimmed V and J ends, which lost 5 bases and 2 bases, there was a span of 13 bases. The CDR3 spells CASSHLARAYNEQFF. The CDR3 DNA is TGTGCCAGCAGCCACCTAGCGCGAGCCTACAATGAGCAGTTCTTC.

V gene TRBV6-6 combines with J gene TRBJ1-2; D not resolved. Trimming removed 6 bases at V and 0 bases at J, with 8 bases between. There are 13 residues in the CDR3. The germline V gene has CDR1 MNHNY and CDR2 SVGAGI (reference sequence). The chain's CDR3 is CASRTPTNYGYTF. The CDR3 nucleotides are TGTGCCAGCAGGACACCAACTAACTATGGCTACACCTTC.

A few counts support this clone. V usage is TRBV29-1 and J usage is TRBJ2-5; 8 positions match TRBD2. Unmatched junction bases numbered 8, after V lost 0 bases and J lost 5 bases. Germline V lookup: CDR1 SQVTM, CDR2 ANQGSEA. The CDR3 sequence is 15 residues long. The CDR3: CSVEEPGGKWETQYF. The CDR3 DNA reads TGCAGCGTTGAAGAGCCGGGGGGGAAATGGGAGACCCAGTACTTC.

The rearrangement joins TRBV28 to TRBJ2-6; 9 bases agree with TRBD1. The V and J ends lost 5 bases and 0 bases, in that order; junction bases with no gene match: 8. Germline CDR1 and CDR2: MDHEN and SYDVKM. This CDR3 has 18 amino acids. The CDR3 region is CASSPMDRGDSGANVLTF. As DNA, the CDR3 is TGTGCCAGCAGTCCGATGGACAGGGGAGACTCTGGGGCCAACGTCCTGACTTTC.

CDR3 in DNA: TGTGCCAGCAGTTCACAGGGTTTTGAAGCTTTCTTT. It encodes CASSSQGFEAFF. The rearrangement links TRBV28 to TRBJ1-1; a weak D match, TRBD1 (6 bases). Trimming removed 4 bases at V and 7 bases at J, with 10 bases between. The germline V gene encodes CDR1 MDHEN and CDR2 SYDVKM. This CDR3 is built from 12 residues.

This chain joins TRBV5-1 and TRBJ2-1, with D possibly matching TRBD2 (6 bases). Germline loops: CDR1 SGHRS, CDR2 YFSETQ. The V gene lost 3 bases and the J gene lost 9 bases, with 16 bases spanning the gap. The CDR3 is 14 amino acids. The CDR3 loop reads CASSSLLGGLEQFF. The CDR3 region has the DNA TGCGCCAGCAGCTCCCTGCTGGGAGGTCTTGAGCAGTTCTTC.

This clone was observed a handful of times. The CDR3 loop reads CASSSIRGAQYEQYF. As DNA, the CDR3 is TGTGCCAGCAGCTCCATACGGGGGGCTCAATACGAGCAGTACTTC. The rearrangement uses TRBV11-2 and TRBJ2-7; the D gene is possibly TRBD2 (7 bases). The CDR3 loop spans 15 amino acids. Trimming removed 4 bases from V and 4 bases from J, with 17 bases in between. Germline loops: CDR1 SGHAT, CDR2 FQNNGV.

V gene TRBV7-8 combines with J gene TRBJ1-2; the D gene is possibly TRBD1 (5 bases). Germline V lookup: CDR1 SGHVS, CDR2 FQNEAQ. The V and J ends lost 4 bases and 4 bases respectively, with 7 bases between them. This CDR3 is 12 amino acids long. The CDR3 is CASSSDSYGYTF. The CDR3, as DNA: TGTGCCAGCAGCTCAGACAGCTATGGCTACACCTTC.

On this clone: Other DNA sequences of this sample code for an identical CDR3. This sequence joins TRBV28 and TRBJ1-1, with D uncertain. The V gene's germline CDR1 is MDHEN and CDR2 SYDVKM. This CDR3 has 12 residues. The V end was cut by 8 bases, the J end by 8 bases, with 15 bases between. The CDR3 nucleotides read TGTGCCAGCTCCCTCCTGCCGGGAGAAGCTTTCTTT. Translation gives CASSLLPGEAFF.

This clone was counted only a few times. This sequence joins TRBV18 and TRBJ1-5; 10 bases are shared with TRBD1. Unmatched junction bases numbered 12, after V lost 6 bases and J lost 7 bases. Looked up from germline, CDR1 is KGHSH and CDR2 is LQKENI. This CDR3 region has 16 residues. The CDR3 is CASSAGTGVFGQPQHF. The CDR3 DNA follows: TGTGCCAGCTCGGCCGGGACAGGGGTTTTCGGGCAGCCCCAGCATTTT.

This clone appeared many times. The rearrangement links TRBV7-8 to TRBJ1-5, with 7 nucleotides matching TRBD1. V shed 1 base, J shed 7 bases, and the junction held 7 bases outside the gene matches. This CDR3 has 15 residues. Germline V gene data show CDR1 as SGHVS and CDR2 as FQNEAQ. The CDR3 region has the DNA TGTGCCAGCAGCTTAGATAGCAGGGGGTTCCAGCCCCAGCATTTT. Its protein product is CASSLDSRGFQPQHF.

This clone was recorded a few times. The V call is TRBV12-5, the J call TRBJ2-3; D is unclear. This CDR3 contains 14 residues. V was pared by 4 bases and J by 0 bases, with 8 bases between. In germline, CDR1 is LGHNT, CDR2 FRNRAP. The CDR3 DNA reads TGTGCTAGTGGTTACGGGTTTAGCACAGATACGCAGTATTTT. Its translation is CASGYGFSTDTQYF. Combining the CDR3 with reference TRBV12-5 and TRBJ2-3 gives the whole variable domain DARVTQTPRHKVTEMGQEVTMRCQPILGHNTVFWYRQTMMQGLELLAYFRNRAPLDDSGMPKDRFSAEMPDATLATLKIQPSEPRDSAVYFCASGYGFSTDTQYFGPGTRLTVL.

V is TRBV6-5 and J is TRBJ2-7, with D uncertain. The CDR3 covers 15 residues. Trimming pared 2 bases from V and 4 bases from J, leaving 15 bases between. Germline V gives CDR1 MNHEY, CDR2 SVGAGI. The CDR3, as DNA: TGTGCCAGCAGTTACCACTTCCCACTAAATTACGAGCAGTACTTC. It is translated as CASSYHFPLNYEQYF.

This clone has a handful of counts. The chain couples TRBV5-1 to TRBJ2-1, with TRBD1 as a possible D gene (5 bases). This CDR3 has 16 residues. V dropped 0 bases and J dropped 2 bases, with 12 bases sitting between them. Per the germline V gene, CDR1 is SGHRS and CDR2 is YFSETQ. The CDR3 DNA reads TGCGCCAGCAGCTTGGTTGTGGGGCTCGCCTACAATGAGCAGTTCTTC. As protein: CASSLVVGLAYNEQFF.

Many counts were recorded for this clone. The genes are TRBV30 and TRBJ2-7, with D possibly TRBD1 on 6 matching bases. The V end lost 0 bases, the J end lost 11 bases, and 11 bases lay between the germline ends. This CDR3 is built from 11 residues. Germline V CDR1 and CDR2: GTSNPN, SVGIG (reference sequence). CDR3 loop: CAWSVGGSKYF. DNA of the CDR3: TGTGCCTGGAGTGTAGGGGGTAGCAAGTACTTC.